Each of the 24 T cell receptor beta chains below was sequenced from the same sample in a study of identical twins. TCRdb processed the 5' RACE reads anew with MiXCR; each CDR3 protein has one entry. The sample yields 450,000 to 600,000 distinct CDR3 sequences, about a fifth seen once. These same records also appear under a second study, on yellow fever vaccine responses in identical twins.

The sequencing sample was made of CD4+ T cells sorted from blood. The receptors derive from a woman in her late teens or twenties in good health.

This clonotype was recorded a few times. The rearrangement links TRBV7-9 to TRBJ2-7; 11 bases are a match to TRBD2. The CDR3 is 16 residues long. The junction had 5 bases not matched to a gene; V was cut back by 3 bases and J by 1 base. Germline lookup yields CDR1 SEHNR and CDR2 FQNEAQ (reference sequence). DNA of the CDR3: TGTGCCAGCAGCTTTACTAGCGGGAGTAATTCCTACGAGCAGTACTTC. Its translation: CASSFTSGSNSYEQYF.

The CDR3 bases are TGTGCCAGCAGTAACGGACAGGGGGCAACTGAAGCTTTCTTT. Amino acid sequence: CASSNGQGATEAFF. The chain has TRBV6-5 and TRBJ1-1; TRBD1 matches 11 bases. CDR3 length: 14 amino acids. J gave up 5 bases and V 5 bases, and 4 bases lay outside the gene matches. Germline V CDR1 and CDR2: MNHEY, SVGAGI.

J is TRBJ2-3 and V is TRBV18, with a tentative D call TRBD1 (6 bases). V shed 2 bases and J shed 9 bases, with 12 bases lying between them. The CDR3 consists of 13 residues. Germline CDR1 is KGHSH and CDR2 is LQKENI. CDR3 in DNA: TGTGCCAGCTCACCAGAGGCAGGGGTAACGCAGTATTTT. Residues: CASSPEAGVTQYF.

The rearrangement joins TRBV10-3 to TRBJ2-7; weak D call: TRBD1 (6 bases). This CDR3 contains 15 residues. V lost 6 bases to trimming and J lost 3 bases, with 18 bases between them. Germline V gene lookup returns CDR1 ENHRY and CDR2 SYGVKD. CDR3 coding DNA: TGTGCCATCAGCCAAGGGGGACCAACTAGCTACGAGCAGTACGTC. Protein: CAISQGGPTSYEQYV.

This clonotype has only a few counts. The V gene is TRBV12-3 or TRBV12-4, the J gene TRBJ2-7; no clear D. Trimming stripped 5 bases from V and 5 bases from J, with 7 bases between. The CDR3 contains 11 residues. DNA for the CDR3: TGTGCCAGCAGTAAACATGACGAGCAGTACTTC. Amino acid sequence: CASSKHDEQYF.

This chain connects TRBV6-1 to TRBJ2-1; D remains ambiguous. The V and J ends lost 0 bases and 0 bases respectively, with 15 bases between them. The CDR3 covers 18 residues. Germline V lookup: CDR1 MNHNS, CDR2 SASEGT. The CDR3 DNA reads TGTGCCAGCAGTGAAGCCTTTTACCGGTTGAGCTCCTACAATGAGCAGTTCTTC. This gives the protein CASSEAFYRLSSYNEQFF.

The chain carries TRBV5-6 and TRBJ2-7; the D is unclear. Germline V CDR1 and CDR2: SGHDT, YYEEEE. There are 16 residues in the CDR3. The V and J ends lost 1 base and 1 base respectively, with 15 bases between them. The CDR3 is CASSLFGAVQSYEQYF. As DNA, the CDR3 is TGTGCCAGCAGCTTGTTCGGCGCGGTACAATCCTACGAGCAGTACTTC.

The gene calls are TRBV5-1 and TRBJ2-2; D may match TRBD1 or TRBD2 (6 bases each). This CDR3 has 14 amino acids. The V and J ends lost 1 base and 10 bases respectively, with 14 bases between them. Germline V gives CDR1 SGHRS, CDR2 YFSETQ. CDR3: CASSLQQGGAELFF. For the CDR3, the DNA is TGCGCCAGCAGCTTGCAACAGGGAGGAGCGGAGCTGTTTTTT.

The gene calls are TRBV6-2 or TRBV6-3 and TRBJ1-5, with 11 bases lining up with TRBD1. The V segment lost 6 bases and the J segment 5 bases; nucleotides outside the gene matches: 9. The CDR3 extends over 16 amino acids. Looked up from germline, CDR1 is MNHEY and CDR2 is SVGEGT. The CDR3 DNA reads TGTGCCAGCAGCCCGGACAGGGGGCAGGGGCATCAGCCCCAGCATTTT. Its translation: CASSPDRGQGHQPQHF.

This clonotype occurred a few times. The chain uses TRBV7-2 and TRBJ2-1, with 10 bases matching TRBD2. The J segment lost 5 bases and the V segment lost 4 bases, leaving 8 bases of the junction unmatched. Germline-derived CDR1 and CDR2 are SGHTA and FQGNSA. There are 16 residues in the CDR3. CDR3: CASSSIGTSAHNEQFF. The CDR3 nucleotides read TGTGCCAGCAGCTCAATCGGGACTAGCGCACACAATGAGCAGTTCTTC.

This clonotype was picked up a small number of times. The chain employs TRBV4-2 and TRBJ1-2; 7 bases agree with TRBD1. J lost 0 bases, V lost 4 bases, and 5 bases had no gene match. CDR1 and CDR2 from the germline V gene are LGHNA and YNFKEQ. The CDR3 runs 15 residues. This CDR3 reads CASSPGQDANYGYTF. CDR3 nucleotides: TGTGCCAGCAGCCCCGGACAGGACGCTAACTATGGCTACACCTTC.

This clonotype was picked up a small number of times. The CDR3 DNA follows: TGTGCCAGCAGCTTAACTAGCGTGAGCACCGGGGAGCTGTTTTTT. Translating it yields CASSLTSVSTGELFF. The chain uses TRBV5-4 and TRBJ2-2; 7 bases agree with TRBD2. The CDR3 contains 15 residues. Trimming cost V 2 bases and J 4 bases; bases outside gene matches: 5. Germline V gene lookup returns CDR1 SGHNT and CDR2 YYREEE (reference sequence). The whole variable domain, filled in from reference TRBV5-4 and TRBJ2-2, reads ETGVTQSPTHLIKTRGQQVTLRCSSQSGHNTVSWYQQALGQGPQFIFQYYREEENGRGNFPPRFSGLQFPNYSSELNVNALELDDSALYLCASSLTSVSTGELFFGEGSRLTVL.

The J gene is TRBJ1-2, the V gene TRBV6-5; D gene unclear. V was cut by 0 bases and J by 2 bases, with 7 bases left in between. Germline CDR1 and CDR2: MNHEY and SVGAGI. This CDR3 has 14 amino acids. The CDR3 coding sequence is TGTGCCAGCAGTTACTCGTGGGTAAACTATGGCTACACCTTC. It is translated as CASSYSWVNYGYTF.

This chain uses TRBV7-3 with TRBJ2-2; 7 bases line up with TRBD1. Trimming took 6 bases from V and 3 from J; bases not matched to a gene: 13. This CDR3 has 17 residues. Germline-derived CDR1 and CDR2 are SGHTA and FQGTGA. The CDR3 DNA reads as TGTGCCAGCAGTATCCATTTTGGGACAGATTACACCGGGGAGCTGTTTTTT. This translates into CASSIHFGTDYTGELFF.

V and J are TRBV20-1 and TRBJ1-4, with D uncertain. The germline gives CDR1 DFQATT, CDR2 SNEGSKA (reference sequence). V dropped 8 bases and J dropped 6 bases, with 7 bases sitting between them. This CDR3 spans 10 amino acids. The CDR3 bases are TGCAGTCCCTCGGATGAAAAACTGTTTTTT. This translates into CSPSDEKLFF.

This clonotype was seen only a few times. The chain joins TRBV7-8 to TRBJ2-3; D unclear. The CDR3 consists of 15 residues. The V gene lost 2 bases and the J gene lost 1 base, with 10 bases spanning the gap. CDR1 and CDR2 from the germline V gene are SGHVS and FQNEAQ. CDR3 sequence reads: CASSLLDPRTDTQYF. CDR3 nucleotides: TGTGCCAGCAGCTTATTAGACCCTCGCACAGATACGCAGTATTTT.

This clonotype was recorded a few times. The chain has TRBV12-3 or TRBV12-4 and TRBJ2-5; D gene ambiguous. The CDR3 runs to 13 residues. The V and J ends lost 5 bases and 3 bases respectively, with 10 bases between them. The CDR3 DNA reads as TGTGCCAGCAGTCCCTCGACGAAAGAGACCCAGTACTTC. Amino acid sequence: CASSPSTKETQYF.

This clonotype showed up many times. The chain links TRBV10-3 to TRBJ2-3; 12 nucleotides line up with TRBD2. V shed 11 bases and J 3 bases; nucleotides not matched to a gene: 6. This CDR3 is 14 amino acids long. The germline V gene has CDR1 ENHRY and CDR2 SYGVKD. The CDR3 nucleotides read TGTGCCGCACGGACTAGCGGGAAGACAGATACGCAGTATTTT. Its protein product is CAARTSGKTDTQYF.

The table lists this clonotype with a few counts. The CDR3 region is CASSAELDWLTSTDTQYF. In DNA, the CDR3 is TGTGCCAGCAGCGCGGAACTTGACTGGCTAACTAGCACAGATACGCAGTATTTT. The V and J genes are TRBV2 and TRBJ2-3; D call uncertain. Trimming stripped 6 bases from V and 0 bases from J, with 22 bases between. CDR1 is SNHLY, CDR2 FYNNEI, per germline. The CDR3 has 18 residues. The full variable domain, rest sourced from reference TRBV2 and TRBJ2-3, is EPEVTQTPSHQVTQMGQEVILRCVPISNHLYFYWYRQILGQKVEFLVSFYNNEISEKSEIFDDQFSVERPDGSNFTLKIRSTKLEDSAMYFCASSAELDWLTSTDTQYFGPGTRLTVL.

This clonotype was observed a few times. J is TRBJ2-1 and V is TRBV24-1, with 9 bases matching TRBD2. The germline CDR1 and CDR2 sequences are KGHDR and SFDVKD. The CDR3 covers 15 residues. V shed 4 bases, J shed 7 bases, and the junction held 7 bases outside the gene matches. In DNA form, the CDR3 reads TGTGCCACCAGTGACCCAGGTCTAGCGGGAAATGAGCAGTTCTTC. Residues: CATSDPGLAGNEQFF.

The chain has TRBV7-8 and TRBJ2-5; D may be TRBD1 (6 bases). V lost 1 base, J lost 2 bases, and 11 bases lay in between. From germline, CDR1 is SGHVS and CDR2 FQNEAQ. The CDR3 is 15 residues long. Here the CDR3 DNA reads TGTGCCAGCAGCTTAGGACCAGGGGTACAAGAGACCCAGTACTTC. Translating gives CASSLGPGVQETQYF. Variable domain in full (rest from reference TRBV7-8 and TRBJ2-5): GAGVSQSPRYKVAKRGQDVALRCDPISGHVSLFWYQQALGQGPEFLTYFQNEAQLDKSGLPSDRFFAERPEGSVSTLKIQRTQQEDSAVYLCASSLGPGVQETQYFGPGTRLLVL.

V usage is TRBV9 and J usage is TRBJ2-1, with D perhaps TRBD2 (5 bases). Trimming shortened V by 3 bases and J by 6 bases, and 16 bases separated the two germline ends. The germline CDR1 and CDR2 sequences are SGDLS and YYNGEE. The CDR3 contains 15 residues. Here the CDR3 reads CASSADAQAVNEQFF. Written as DNA, the CDR3 is TGTGCCAGCAGCGCGGACGCCCAAGCGGTCAATGAGCAGTTCTTC.

In its sample, this clonotype was seen a few times. The V gene is TRBV12-3 or TRBV12-4, the J gene TRBJ2-3, with D unresolved. The length of the CDR3 is 13 residues. Trimming took 6 bases from V and 2 from J, leaving 9 bases between them. Written as DNA, the CDR3 is TGTGCCAGCAGGTACAGAGACACAGATACGCAGTATTTT. Translating gives CASRYRDTDTQYF.

The chain links TRBV19 to TRBJ2-2, with a possible D match to TRBD1 (6 bases). In germline, CDR1 is LNHDA, CDR2 SQIVND (reference sequence). The V end was cut by 5 bases, the J end by 0 bases, with 16 bases between. The CDR3 has 17 residues. CDR3 in amino acids: CASSVQGLFANTGELFF. The CDR3, as DNA: TGTGCCAGTAGTGTGCAGGGGTTATTCGCGAACACCGGGGAGCTGTTTTTT.